This T cell receptor (beta chain) originates from a study of OX40 agonist ivuxolimab in advanced cancers. Study-wide points: CD4+ and CD8+ blood T cells expanded clonally by week 6 at 0.1 to 3.0 mg/kg. Specificity for antigen went undetermined in the expanded peripheral T cells. Among patients with partial responses at 0.1-3.0 mg/kg, clonal expansion was among the lowest. Among T cells, CD8+ cells averaged more expanded clones than CD4+ cells.

In its sample, this clone was seen once. Its antigen is still unknown. Method: immunoSEQ multiplex PCR; TCRdb's copy keeps in-frame clones and lacks some. The top ten hold roughly 1.6% of the sample, which has about 87,000 clones, around nine tenths seen once. CDR3 size: 14 residues. V was cut by 7 bases and J by 6 bases, with 18 bases left in between. Germline V gene sequence: CDR1 SGHNT, CDR2 YYREEE (reference sequence). J is TRBJ2-3 and V is TRBV5-4, with D unresolved. This sequence was found in an adult with an advanced solid tumor such as melanoma, head and neck, liver or kidney cancer. The input for sequencing was CD4+ or CD8+ T cells sorted from blood, taken in a trial of the OX40 agonist ivuxolimab. CDR3 sequence: CASLEGPAKDTQYF. The DNA of the CDR3 is TGTGCCAGCCTGGAAGGGCCCGCTAAGGATACGCAGTATTTT. Filled out from reference TRBV5-4 and TRBJ2-3, the complete variable domain reads ETGVTQSPTHLIKTRGQQVTLRCSSQSGHNTVSWYQQALGQGPQFIFQYYREEENGRGNFPPRFSGLQFPNYSSELNVNALELDDSALYLCASLEGPAKDTQYFGPGTRLTVL.